These 21 T cell receptor beta chains were sequenced from one sample in a study of T-cell memory formation after mild COVID-19. TCRdb reprocessed the 5' RACE reads with MiXCR, giving one entry per CDR3 protein. The table includes 500,000 to 550,000 distinct CDR3 sequences, about a fifth detected once. Sequencing was done on a sample of PBMCs or a T cell subset sorted from them (not recorded which). Receptor source: an adult woman who had mild COVID-19 (a few samples of this study predate the infection). Cell type and time point are not known.

The rearrangement joins TRBV19 to TRBJ2-7; maybe TRBD2 (6 bases). Germline lookup yields CDR1 LNHDA and CDR2 SQIVND (reference sequence). This CDR3 region has 13 residues. V lost 6 bases and J lost 2, with 11 bases in between. CDR3: CASRSSGAYEQYF. The CDR3 DNA is TGTGCCAGTAGGTCTTCGGGAGCCTACGAGCAGTACTTC.

The chain couples TRBV9 to TRBJ1-3, with TRBD1 matching 7 bases. The CDR3 length is 15 residues. V gave up 5 bases and J gave up 4 bases; unmatched junction bases: 9. Germline CDR1 and CDR2: SGDLS and YYNGEE. CDR3: CASSTGQALGNTIYF. The CDR3 nucleotides read TGTGCCAGCAGTACAGGACAGGCGCTCGGAAACACCATATATTTT. Variable domain in full (rest from reference TRBV9 and TRBJ1-3): DSGVTQTPKHLITATGQRVTLRCSPRSGDLSVYWYQQSLDQGLQFLIQYYNGEERAKGNILERFSAQQFPDLHSELNLSSLELGDSALYFCASSTGQALGNTIYFGEGSWLTVV.

This clonotype was picked up a small number of times. The V and J genes are TRBV6-1 and TRBJ2-1, with 7 bases fitting TRBD1. The CDR3 totals 13 residues. In germline, CDR1 is MNHNS, CDR2 SASEGT. The V gene end was trimmed by 10 bases and the J gene end by 7 bases; junction bases not matched to a gene: 10. CDR3 loop: CATDREFRNEQFF. In DNA, the CDR3 is TGTGCCACCGACAGGGAATTTAGGAATGAGCAGTTCTTC.

Only a few counts were recorded for this clonotype. The chain is built from TRBV19 and TRBJ2-1, with TRBD2 matching 10 bases. Unmatched junction bases numbered 5, after V lost 8 bases and J lost 4 bases. The CDR3 is made up of 14 amino acids. Germline loops: CDR1 LNHDA, CDR2 SQIVND (reference sequence). The CDR3 bases are TGTGCCAGTTCGGGACTAGCGTCGTACAATGAGCAGTTCTTC. It codes for CASSGLASYNEQFF.

The CDR3 coding sequence is TGCAGTGCCCCACTAGCGGCCGGGGAAGATACGCAGTATTTT. The encoded protein is CSAPLAAGEDTQYF. The rearrangement uses TRBV20-1 and TRBJ2-3; 8 bases are shared with TRBD2. The CDR3 runs 14 residues. Germline V CDR1 and CDR2: DFQATT, SNEGSKA (reference sequence). The V and J ends lost 6 bases and 5 bases, in that order; junction bases with no gene match: 10.

A few counts support this clonotype. The chain recombines TRBV18 with TRBJ2-2, with 7 positions matching TRBD1. This CDR3 has 14 amino acids. Germline CDR1 KGHSH, CDR2 LQKENI. The junction had 7 bases not matched to a gene; V was cut back by 7 bases and J by 5 bases. The CDR3 here is CASLPGQRTGELFF. The CDR3 DNA is TGTGCCAGCTTACCGGGACAGCGTACCGGGGAGCTGTTTTTT.

This clonotype was detected only a few times. The chain combines TRBV18 with TRBJ2-3; 13 bases align to TRBD2. Germline trimming cut 3 bases from V and 6 bases from J; bases unmatched to any gene: 9. The CDR3 is 17 amino acids. CDR1 and CDR2 (germline): KGHSH, LQKENI. DNA for the CDR3: TGTGCCAGCTCACCCTTCTTGACTAGCGGGGGGTCTGATACGCAGTATTTT. This encodes CASSPFLTSGGSDTQYF. The full variable domain, in which reference TRBV18 and TRBJ2-3 provide the parts outside the CDR3, is NAGVMQNPRHLVRRRGQEARLRCSPMKGHSHVYWYRQLPEEGLKFMVYLQKENIIDESGMPKERFSAEFPKEGPSILRIQQVVRGDSAAYFCASSPFLTSGGSDTQYFGPGTRLTVL.

This clonotype showed up just a few times. The rearrangement links TRBV4-3 to TRBJ2-3; 7 nucleotides align to TRBD2. Per the germline V gene, CDR1 is LGHNA and CDR2 is YSLEER. The V segment lost 8 bases and the J segment 3 bases; nucleotides outside the gene matches: 5. CDR3 length: 13 amino acids. The CDR3 DNA reads TGCGCCAGCGGCGGGCGGGAGACAGATACGCAGTATTTT. Protein: CASGGRETDTQYF.

This clonotype was seen more than once but under ten times. This rearrangement joins TRBV4-1 to TRBJ1-2; D perhaps matches TRBD1 (6 bases). The CDR3 is made up of 14 amino acids. Trimming pared 2 bases from V and 3 bases from J, leaving 10 bases between. Germline values: CDR1 MGHRA, CDR2 YSYEKL. The DNA of the CDR3 is TGCGCCAGCAGCCAACGACAGGAGGACTATGGCTACACCTTC. Amino acid sequence: CASSQRQEDYGYTF.

The chain carries TRBV6-5 and TRBJ2-2; maybe TRBD1 (5 bases). Germline V gene data show CDR1 as MNHEY and CDR2 as SVGAGI. The ends were cut back, 1 base at V and 6 bases at J, with 15 bases in the middle. The CDR3 is made up of 16 amino acids. The CDR3 nucleotides are TGTGCCAGCAGTTACTGGCGACGACAGCTACCCGGGGAGCTGTTTTTT. As protein: CASSYWRRQLPGELFF.

This clonotype was observed many times. The chain combines TRBV10-3 with TRBJ2-7, with TRBD1 matching over 8 bases. The length of the CDR3 is 16 residues. After removal of 7 bases from V and 0 bases from J, the junction contained 11 bases not matched to a gene. Germline CDR1 reads ENHRY; CDR2 reads SYGVKD. CDR3 sequence (DNA): TGTGCCATCACCCCGAACCCCGGGACAGGCTCCTACGAGCAGTACTTC. Protein sequence: CAITPNPGTGSYEQYF.

This clonotype was counted a few times. The chain uses TRBV4-3 and TRBJ2-1, with 11 positions matching TRBD2. Germline V gene sequence: CDR1 LGHNA, CDR2 YSLEER. Losses at the gene ends were 0 bases for V and 4 bases for J; bases not matched to a gene: 5. The CDR3 length is 17 residues. The CDR3 here is CASSQDPGTSGYNEQFF. Written as DNA, the CDR3 is TGCGCCAGCAGCCAAGATCCCGGGACTAGCGGATACAATGAGCAGTTCTTC.

This clonotype occurred once. The rearrangement joins TRBV12-3 or TRBV12-4 to TRBJ2-4; 9 bases map to TRBD2. The junction had 6 bases not matched to a gene; V was cut back by 0 bases and J by 6 bases. The CDR3 spans 16 residues. CDR3 DNA sequence: TGTGCCAGCAGTTTAGCTAGCGGGGGTGTGAGAAACATTCAGTACTTC. Translated, it gives CASSLASGGVRNIQYF.

The V call is TRBV20-1, the J call TRBJ2-1; D is perhaps TRBD2 (6 bases). The CDR3 length is 16 residues. Germline lookup yields CDR1 DFQATT and CDR2 SNEGSKA (reference sequence). V was cut by 0 bases and J by 2 bases, with 14 bases left in between. The CDR3 coding sequence is TGCAGTGCTAGAGATCGGGCGGGGTCTCCCTACAATGAGCAGTTCTTC. It codes for CSARDRAGSPYNEQFF.

This clonotype occurred a few times. Here the CDR3 DNA reads TGTGCCAGCACCCCCGGTGGCTCCCTCGGTGAGCAGTACTTC. It encodes CASTPGGSLGEQYF. The chain recombines TRBV12-3 or TRBV12-4 with TRBJ2-7; D gene unclear. Trimming pared 7 bases from V and 7 bases from J, leaving 20 bases between. The CDR3 loop spans 14 amino acids.

This clonotype was seen a single time. The chain is built from TRBV12-3 or TRBV12-4 and TRBJ2-1; 8 bases are a match to TRBD1. The CDR3 loop spans 13 amino acids. V trimming: 7 bases; J trimming: 7 bases; junction bases outside the gene matches: 6. CDR3 residues: CASIGDRGNEQFF. CDR3 nucleotide sequence: TGTGCCAGCATCGGAGACAGGGGTAATGAGCAGTTCTTC.

In DNA form, the CDR3 reads TGCAGCGTTGAAGATTGGGGTTCTGAGGATTCCACCGGGGAGCTGTTTTTT. The encoded protein is CSVEDWGSEDSTGELFF. This chain links TRBV29-1 with TRBJ2-2; no reliable D call. The length of the CDR3 is 17 residues. The V and J ends lost 0 bases and 4 bases respectively, with 18 bases between them. CDR1 is SQVTM, CDR2 ANQGSEA, per germline.

This clonotype was detected many times. The chain is built from TRBV6-5 and TRBJ2-1; TRBD2 matches at 14 bases. The CDR3 consists of 15 residues. In germline, CDR1 is MNHEY, CDR2 SVGAGI. V dropped 6 bases and J dropped 4; count of bases not matched to a gene: 2. This CDR3 is CASSRTSGGYNEQFF. The CDR3 DNA reads TGTGCCAGCAGCCGGACTAGCGGGGGGTACAATGAGCAGTTCTTC.

With respect to this clonotype: A junction end diverges from the germline sequence, so it may reflect a read error. The rearrangement uses TRBV15 and TRBJ1-2; D might be TRBD1 (5 bases). CDR3 length: 12 residues. The germline V gene encodes CDR1 LNHNV and CDR2 YYDKDF (reference sequence). CDR3 loop: CATSGDSHGYTF. CDR3 DNA sequence: TGTGCCACCAGCGGAGACAGTCATGGCTACACCTTC.

The chain couples TRBV14 to TRBJ1-2; D gene ambiguous. Trimming pared 5 bases from V and 5 bases from J, leaving 9 bases between. CDR1 and CDR2 (germline): SGHDN, FVKESK. This CDR3 has 12 amino acids. The DNA of the CDR3 is TGTGCCAGCAGCTTGGCGCGGTATGGCTACACCTTC. Translated, it gives CASSLARYGYTF.

V usage is TRBV24-1 and J usage is TRBJ1-5; 9 nucleotides align to TRBD1. The junction had 5 bases not matched to a gene; V was cut back by 4 bases and J by 5 bases. Germline-derived CDR1 and CDR2 are KGHDR and SFDVKD. The CDR3 sequence is 15 residues long. In DNA, the CDR3 is TGTGCCACCAGTGAGCGAGGGACAGGGCATCAGCCCCAGCATTTT. This codes for CATSERGTGHQPQHF.